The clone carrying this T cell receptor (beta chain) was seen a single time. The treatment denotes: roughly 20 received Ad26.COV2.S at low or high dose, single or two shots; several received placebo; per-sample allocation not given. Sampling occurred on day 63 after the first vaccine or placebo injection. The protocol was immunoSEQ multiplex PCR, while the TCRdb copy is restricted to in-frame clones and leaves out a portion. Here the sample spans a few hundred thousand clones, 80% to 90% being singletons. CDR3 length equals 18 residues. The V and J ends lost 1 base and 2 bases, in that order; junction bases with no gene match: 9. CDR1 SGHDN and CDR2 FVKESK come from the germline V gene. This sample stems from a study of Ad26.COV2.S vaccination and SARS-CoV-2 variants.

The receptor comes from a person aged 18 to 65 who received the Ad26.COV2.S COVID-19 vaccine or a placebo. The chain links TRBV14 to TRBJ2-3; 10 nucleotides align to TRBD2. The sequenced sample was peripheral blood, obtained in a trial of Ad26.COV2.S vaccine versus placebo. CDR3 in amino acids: CASSQGTIAGGFTDTQYF. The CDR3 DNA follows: TGTGCCAGCAGCCAAGGAACTATAGCGGGAGGTTTCACAGATACGCAGTATTTT.